This record concerns one T cell receptor beta chain sequence. Its matching antigen is unknown. This specimen comes from a study of T cell repertoires in cytomegalovirus infection. Background on the study: In the study, CMV epitopes included recently identified HLA-C-restricted and well-studied HLA-B-restricted ones. CMV infection plus the matching HLA type was flagged by public TCR beta signatures.

TCRdb used MiXCR to reprocess the reads, holding one entry per CDR3 protein. Of about 480,000 distinct CDR3 sequences in the sample, around a third were seen once. CDR3 length equals 14 residues. Per the germline V gene, CDR1 is SGHDT and CDR2 is YYEEEE. V was pared by 2 bases and J by 6 bases, with 13 bases between. Broader study findings: Identification of carriers of CMV plus the relevant HLA was achieved through cumulative public TCR beta family frequency. HLA-C-restricted TCR beta clonotypes specific for CMV led the ex vivo response.

This TCR came from a human donor in good health (CMV status not recorded). Some clones in this sample may be carry-over from other donors' samples. The gene calls are TRBV5-6 and TRBJ2-3, with D possibly being TRBD2 (5 bases). The input for sequencing was cultured PBMCs, taken from culture after CMV antigen stimulation. The CDR3 loop is CASSFAGGGDTQYF. Written as DNA, the CDR3 is TGTGCCAGCAGCTTCGCGGGCGGCGGGGATACGCAGTATTTT.